The rows below give T cell receptor beta chains drawn from one sample of a study of cytomegalovirus exposure and HLA in healthy donors. Measured with immunoSEQ multiplex PCR; TCRdb has only the in-frame clones, and not every one. The repertoire holds fewer than 150,000 clones, with roughly four fifths as singletons. Material: PBMCs. The receptors come from a middle-aged man in good health and CMV-seropositive. Both conserved end residues are part of each CDR3. The order of the fields is J gene, D gene, CDR3 length, V gene, clone size, CDR3 DNA, CDR3 protein. The D gene is left open where the match is weak. Size values are once, few and many counts, or a class for expanded clones, and some rows have none.

TRBJ2-7 | . | 15 | TRBV18 | . | TGTGCCAGCTCACTTTCCGGGACACAGTATTACGAGCAGTACTTC | CASSLSGTQYYEQYF
TRBJ2-7 | . | 14 | TRBV27 | many | TGTGCCAGCAGCGGGGGACTTCTAACCTACGAGCAGTACTTC | CASSGGLLTYEQYF
TRBJ1-1 | TRBD1 | 14 | TRBV5-4 | few | TGTGCCAGCAGCTTGCGGACAGGGTCCACTGAAGCTTTCTTT | CASSLRTGSTEAFF
TRBJ2-1 | . | 14 | TRBV7-9 | . | TGTGCCAGCAGCCCCATTGGGACAGCGCTTTCGGGAGTCTTC | CASSPIGTALSGVF
TRBJ2-3 | TRBD1 | 15 | TRBV27 | . | TGTGCCAGCAGTTTAAGGGACAGGGTCGCAGATACGCAGTATTTT | CASSLRDRVADTQYF
TRBJ2-7 | . | 15 | TRBV7-9 | . | TGTGCCAGCAGCTTAAGGCAAGCCAGGGGCTACGAGCAGTACTTC | CASSLRQARGYEQYF
TRBJ1-4 | . | 12 | TRBV9 | . | TGTGCCAGCAGCGTAGGTTGGGCGCAACTGTTTTTT | CASSVGWAQLFF
TRBJ2-1 | . | 15 | TRBV7-9 | once | TGTGCCAGCAGCTTAACGGGGGGCTATTACAATGAGCAGTTCTTC | CASSLTGGYYNEQFF
TRBJ1-2 | . | 13 | TRBV6-5 | . | TGTGCCAGCAGCCTCCAGGGGTACGGTGGCTACACCTTC | CASSLQGYGGYTF
TRBJ2-7 | . | 15 | TRBV28 | . | TGTGCCAGCAGTCCCACTCGACGGAGCTCCTACGAGCAGTACTTC | CASSPTRRSSYEQYF
TRBJ1-2 | TRBD1 | 13 | TRBV7-2 | . | TGTGCCAGCAGGGAGACAGGGGCCTATGGCTACACCTTC | CASRETGAYGYTF
TRBJ1-5 | . | 13 | TRBV4-3 | . | TGCGCCAGCAGCCAAGGACCAGGCCAGCCCCAGCATTTT | CASSQGPGQPQHF
TRBJ2-7 | TRBD1 | 17 | TRBV4-3 | few | TGCGCCAGCAGCCAGGGACCCAGGGCAGGGGGCTTCTACGAGCAGTACTTC | CASSQGPRAGGFYEQYF
TRBJ2-7 | TRBD2 | 15 | TRBV4-1 | . | TGCGCCAGCAGCTTTATGCCGGGACTAGCCTACGAGCAGTACTTC | CASSFMPGLAYEQYF
TRBJ2-7 | TRBD2 | 14 | TRBV7-3 | . | TGTGCCAGCAGCCGGCAGGGAGGGAACTACGAGCAGTACTTC | CASSRQGGNYEQYF
TRBJ1-2 | . | 13 | TRBV5-5 | . | TGTGCCGGAGGCCCCCCGGGGAACTATGGCTACACCTTC | CAGGPPGNYGYTF
TRBJ1-1 | . | 9 | TRBV2 | few | TGTGCCAGCAGTGACAGTCTGATCTTT | CASSDSLIF
TRBJ1-5 | TRBD1 | 17 | TRBV2 | . | TGTGCCAGCAGTGACTCAGTCGGGACAGGGGTAAATCAGCCCCAGCATTTT | CASSDSVGTGVNQPQHF
TRBJ1-5 | TRBD1 | 15 | TRBV2 | . | TGTGCCAGCAGTGAAGAAGGGGGCGGAGATCAGCCCCAGCATTTT | CASSEEGGGDQPQHF
TRBJ2-1 | . | 15 | TRBV27 | . | TGTGCCAGCAGTTCCAGGGTCATTAGGAGCGATGAGCAGTTCTTC | CASSSRVIRSDEQFF
TRBJ2-3 | . | 15 | TRBV5-4 | . | TGTGCCAGCAATGATATGGGCAAAAGCACAGATACGCAGTATTTT | CASNDMGKSTDTQYF
TRBJ1-2 | . | 13 | TRBV7-6 | . | TGTGCCAGCAGCCCGACGGGGAACTATGGCTACACCTTC | CASSPTGNYGYTF
TRBJ2-1 | TRBD2 | 15 | TRBV5-1 | . | TGCGCCAGCAGCTTAACTAGCGGGGTCTACAATGAGCAGTTCTTC | CASSLTSGVYNEQFF
TRBJ1-2 | TRBD1 | 14 | TRBV9 | . | TGTGCCAGCAGTGCGGGGGGGACAGCATATGGCTACACCTTC | CASSAGGTAYGYTF
TRBJ1-2 | . | 12 | TRBV6-5 | . | TGTGCCAGCAGCCCTGACAGCTATGGCTACACCTTC | CASSPDSYGYTF
TRBJ1-1 | . | 14 | TRBV12-5 | . | TGTGCTAGTGGTTTCGCTGGACAGTTGGCTGAAGCTTTCTTT | CASGFAGQLAEAFF
TRBJ1-1 | TRBD1 | 14 | TRBV7-9 | . | TGTGCCAGCACCAAAGGACAGGGGTACACTGAAGCTTTCTTT | CASTKGQGYTEAFF
TRBJ1-6 | . | 14 | TRBV28 | . | TGTGCCAGCACCCACCAGGGAGGAAATTCACCCCTCCACTTT | CASTHQGGNSPLHF
TRBJ1-2 | TRBD1 | 15 | TRBV25-1 | few | TGTGCCAGCAGTGACGGGACAGGGGGCTTACGTGGCTACACCTTC | CASSDGTGGLRGYTF
TRBJ2-5 | . | 15 | TRBV6-1 | . | TGTGCCAGCAGTGAAGGGACAGACTTCGAAGAGACCCAGTACTTC | CASSEGTDFEETQYF
TRBJ2-7 | . | 15 | TRBV5-1 | few | TGCGCCAGCAGCTTGACAGGGAAAGGCTCCTACGAGCAGTACTTC | CASSLTGKGSYEQYF
TRBJ1-1 | TRBD1 | 14 | TRBV5-4 | . | TGTGCCAGCAGCTTGCGGGACAGGAACACTGAAGCTTTCTTT | CASSLRDRNTEAFF
TRBJ2-6 | TRBD2 | 19 | TRBV5-4 | . | TGTGCCAGCAGCTTGGGGGGCGGGGGTCCTACCTCTGGGGCCAACGTCCTGACTTTC | CASSLGGGGPTSGANVLTF
TRBJ2-3 | TRBD2 | 16 | TRBV7-2 | once | TGTGCCAGCACCCTACCTAGCGGGAGGGAAACAGATACGCAGTATTTT | CASTLPSGRETDTQYF
TRBJ2-1 | TRBD2 | 15 | TRBV5-4 | . | TGTGCCAGCAGCTTGGGGACTAGCGGTTACAATGAGCAGTTCTTC | CASSLGTSGYNEQFF
TRBJ2-1 | TRBD2 | 14 | TRBV29-1 | few | TGCAGCGTTGACGGGCTAGCGGGGTACAATGAGCAGTTCTTC | CSVDGLAGYNEQFF
TRBJ1-4 | . | 14 | TRBV12-5 | . | TGTGCTAGTGGTTTGAGGCCAGGAAATGAAAAACTGTTTTTT | CASGLRPGNEKLFF
TRBJ1-5 | TRBD1 | 13 | TRBV5-1 | . | TGCGCCAGCAGCTTGGGCGACAGGGGACCCCAGCATTTT | CASSLGDRGPQHF
TRBJ1-1 | . | 15 | TRBV30 | . | TGTGCCTGGAGTGTACCGCTAGGGAGGGGCACTGAAGCTTTCTTT | CAWSVPLGRGTEAFF
TRBJ2-7 | . | 14 | TRBV6-1 | . | TGTGCCAGCAGTGAAGGTCCATCCTCCTACGAGCAGTACTTC | CASSEGPSSYEQYF
TRBJ2-2 | . | 15 | TRBV28 | few | TGTGCCAGCACCACTGGGGCTATGAACACCGGGGAGCTGTTTTTT | CASTTGAMNTGELFF
TRBJ1-2 | . | 14 | TRBV30 | . | TGTGCCTGGGGGAGAAACAGGGCCTACTATGGCTACACCTTC | CAWGRNRAYYGYTF
TRBJ1-6 | . | 13 | TRBV30 | . | TGTGCCTGGTCCTACAGGGAAAGGTCACCCCTCCACTTT | CAWSYRERSPLHF
TRBJ1-1 | . | 13 | TRBV4-3 | . | TGCGCCAGCAGCCAAGGACTATCCACTGAAGCTTTCTTT | CASSQGLSTEAFF
TRBJ1-4 | . | 15 | TRBV29-1 | . | TGCAGCGTTGAAGACGGGGGTGGGGGACCAGGAAAACTGTTTTTT | CSVEDGGGGPGKLFF
TRBJ2-7 | TRBD1 | 16 | TRBV9 | . | TGTGCCAGCACCCCCGCCCCGACAGGGGATTTCTACGAGCAGTACTTC | CASTPAPTGDFYEQYF
TRBJ1-1 | . | 14 | TRBV9 | once | TGTGCCAGCAGCGTAGCTTTCGGGGACACTGAAGCTTTCTTT | CASSVAFGDTEAFF
TRBJ2-2 | TRBD2 | 16 | TRBV5-4 | . | TGTGCCAGCAGCTTGGAGGGGCGGGGGGCATCCGGGGAGCTGTTTTTT | CASSLEGRGASGELFF
TRBJ1-3 | TRBD1 | 15 | TRBV9 | . | TGTGCCAGCAGCGCCCCGGACAGGGGGGGAGACACCATATATTTT | CASSAPDRGGDTIYF
TRBJ2-1 | . | 15 | TRBV9 | . | TGTGCCAGCAGCGAGGGAGGCGGGGTTTACAATGAGCAGTTCTTC | CASSEGGGVYNEQFF
TRBJ1-1 | . | 14 | TRBV18 | few | TGTGCCAGCTCACGCCTTGGGGGGAGCACTGAAGCTTTCTTT | CASSRLGGSTEAFF
TRBJ2-7 | . | 14 | TRBV9 | . | TGTGCCAGCAGCGCCTACAGGGACTCCTACGAGCAGTACTTC | CASSAYRDSYEQYF
TRBJ2-3 | . | 14 | TRBV27 | . | TGTGCCAGCAGTCCCCTCCCTAGCACAGATACGCAGTATTTT | CASSPLPSTDTQYF
TRBJ1-1 | TRBD1 | 14 | TRBV6-1 | . | TGTGCCAGCAGTTCTGTTGACAGGGGAACTGAAGCTTTCTTT | CASSSVDRGTEAFF